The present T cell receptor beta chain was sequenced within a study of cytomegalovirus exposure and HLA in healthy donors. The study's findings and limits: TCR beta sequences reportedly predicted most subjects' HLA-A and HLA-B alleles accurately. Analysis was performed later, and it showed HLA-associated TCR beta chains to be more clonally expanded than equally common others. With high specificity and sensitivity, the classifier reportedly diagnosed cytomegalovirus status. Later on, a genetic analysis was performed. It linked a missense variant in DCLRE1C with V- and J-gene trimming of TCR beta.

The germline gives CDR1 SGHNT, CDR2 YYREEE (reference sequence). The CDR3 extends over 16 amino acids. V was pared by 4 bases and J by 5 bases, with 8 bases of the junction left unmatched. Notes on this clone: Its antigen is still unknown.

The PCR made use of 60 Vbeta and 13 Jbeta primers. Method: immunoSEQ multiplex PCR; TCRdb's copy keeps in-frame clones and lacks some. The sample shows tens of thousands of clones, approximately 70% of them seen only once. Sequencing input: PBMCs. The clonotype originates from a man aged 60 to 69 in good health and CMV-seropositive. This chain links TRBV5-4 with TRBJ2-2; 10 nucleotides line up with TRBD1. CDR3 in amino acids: CASSRPGQGRTGELFF. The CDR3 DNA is TGTGCCAGCAGCAGACCGGGACAGGGGAGGACCGGGGAGCTGTTTTTT.